A selection of T cell receptor beta chains follows, all from one sample in a study of shared clonotypes between healthy human individuals. Here immunoSEQ multiplex PCR was the method, and the copy in TCRdb shows in-frame clones only, minus some. Of 500,000 or so clones listed, 95% to 96% were seen once; the top ten hold nearly 0.065%. The sequencing input was naive CD4+ T cells sorted from blood. These receptors all come from a woman in her 30s in good health. Both conserved end residues are part of each CDR3. A D gene is named only where the DNA matches it firmly. Where a row states a size, it is once, few, many or the class of an expanded clone; other rows omit it.

v_gene	d_gene	abundance	j_gene	CDR3aa	CDR3nt
TRBV6-5	TRBD1	-	TRBJ2-7	CASSYGGQTYEQYF	TGTGCCAGCAGTTACGGGGGACAGACCTACGAGCAGTACTTC
TRBV9	TRBD2	once	TRBJ2-7	CASSVGKASGVYEQYF	TGTGCCAGCAGCGTAGGGAAGGCTAGCGGGGTTTACGAGCAGTACTTC
TRBV19	-	-	TRBJ1-4	CASSSLLGTNEKLFF	TGTGCCAGTAGTTCCCTTCTGGGGACTAATGAAAAACTGTTTTTT
TRBV5-6	-	-	TRBJ2-3	CASSLAGTTDTQYF	TGTGCCAGCAGCTTGGCGGGAACGACAGATACGCAGTATTTT
TRBV6-6	-	few	TRBJ1-2	CASSLTDFGYTF	TGTGCCAGCAGCCTAACAGATTTTGGCTACACCTTC
TRBV19	TRBD1	-	TRBJ1-5	CATGQELSNQPQHF	TGTGCCACCGGACAGGAGCTTAGCAATCAGCCCCAGCATTTT
TRBV2	-	-	TRBJ2-2	CASIGGGPANTGELFF	TGTGCCAGCATAGGGGGAGGGCCCGCGAACACCGGGGAGCTGTTTTTT
TRBV18	-	-	TRBJ2-1	CASSPGTRPYNEQFF	TGTGCCAGCTCACCAGGGACCCGCCCCTACAATGAGCAGTTCTTC
TRBV10-3	-	-	TRBJ1-2	CAISADGARGYTF	TGTGCCATCAGTGCAGACGGCGCCCGGGGCTACACCTTC
TRBV28	-	-	TRBJ2-1	CASSFDGYSYNEQFF	TGTGCCAGCAGTTTTGACGGGTACTCCTACAATGAGCAGTTCTTC
TRBV28	-	-	TRBJ1-6	CASTRRSRALNSPLHF	TGTGCCAGCACCAGAAGGTCCAGGGCATTAAATTCACCCCTCCACTTT
TRBV5-1	TRBD1	-	TRBJ2-7	CASSFSTGGIYEQYF	TGCGCCAGCAGCTTTTCGACAGGGGGGATCTACGAGCAGTACTTC
TRBV7-8	TRBD1	-	TRBJ2-7	CASSSPGQGNREQYF	TGTGCCAGCAGCTCACCGGGACAGGGGAACCGCGAGCAGTACTTC